These T cell receptor beta chains were read from a single sample in a study of glioma-infiltrating T cells. MiXCR, run by TCRdb on the multiplex PCR reads, gives a single entry per CDR3 protein. The table records more than 300,000 distinct CDR3 sequences, roughly 41% of them present only once. Source material: glioma tissue, nonneoplastic brain tissue, or PBMCs (not recorded which). The receptors derive from a human donor with low-grade glioma or glioblastoma, undergoing nonglioma brain surgery, or in good health (not recorded which). CDR3s include the opening cysteine and the closing phenylalanine or tryptophan. A D gene is named only where the DNA matches it firmly. Size values are once, few and many counts, or a class for expanded clones, and some rows have none.

J,V,D,size,CDR3,DNA
TRBJ2-7,TRBV19,TRBD2,.,CASSTLAGGSSYEQYF,TGTGCCAGTAGTACACTAGCGGGAGGTAGCTCCTACGAGCAGTACTTC
TRBJ2-1,TRBV20-1,.,.,CSACPGPYNEQFF,TGCAGTGCGTGCCCGGGACCCTACAATGAGCAGTTCTTC
TRBJ2-2,TRBV3-1,.,few,CASSQDMVAGELFF,TGTGCCAGCAGCCAAGATATGGTCGCCGGGGAGCTGTTTTTT
TRBJ1-1,TRBV5-1,.,.,CASSYGLDTEAFF,TGCGCCAGCAGTTACGGTTTAGACACTGAAGCTTTCTTT
TRBJ2-2,TRBV2,.,.,CASRSTANTGELFF,TGTGCCAGCAGGTCAACAGCGAACACCGGGGAGCTGTTTTTT
TRBJ2-7,TRBV6-1,.,once,CARSQDRRPGEQYF,TGTGCCAGAAGCCAGGACAGAAGGCCCGGAGAGCAGTACTTC
TRBJ1-2,TRBV27,TRBD1,.,CASSPDDRVYGYAF,TGTGCCAGCAGTCCAGATGACAGGGTATATGGCTACGCCTTC
TRBJ1-2,TRBV7-2,TRBD1,.,CASSLHAVTGDF,TGTGCCAGCAGCTTACATGCAGTGACAGGGGATTTC
TRBJ2-1,TRBV7-6,TRBD2,.,CASSPRGLAGPYNEQFF,TGTGCTAGCAGCCCCAGAGGACTAGCGGGGCCCTACAATGAGCAGTTCTTC
TRBJ2-3,TRBV20-1,TRBD2,few,CSALGRLAVTDTQYF,TGCAGTGCTTTGGGGAGGCTAGCGGTCACAGATACGCAGTATTTT
TRBJ2-7,TRBV28,.,few,CASSFRVGEQYF,TGTGCCAGCAGTTTCAGGGTGGGGGAGCAGTACTTC
TRBJ2-1,TRBV5-1,.,few,CASSLVRDSRGDEQFF,TGCGCCAGCAGCTTGGTTAGGGACTCCCGAGGTGATGAGCAGTTCTTC
TRBJ2-1,TRBV6-1,.,.,CASTDANPSYNEQFF,TGTGCCAGCACGGACGCTAACCCCTCCTACAATGAGCAGTTCTTC
TRBJ2-2,TRBV18,.,few,CASSPIHANTGELFF,TGTGCCAGCTCACCAATACACGCGAACACCGGGGAGCTGTTTTTT
TRBJ2-1,TRBV2,.,few,CASSESETASFF,TGTGCCAGCAGTGAATCTGAGACAGCCAGCTTCTTC
TRBJ2-3,TRBV29-1,TRBD2,.,CSGSLAGGNTQYF,TGCAGCGGATCACTAGCGGGAGGTAATACGCAGTATTTT
TRBJ1-2,TRBV27,.,many,CASSLSRQGGYTF,TGTGCCAGCAGTTTATCACGGCAGGGAGGCTACACCTTC
TRBJ2-1,TRBV10-3,.,.,CAISVDFGSYNEQFF,TGTGCCATCAGTGTGGACTTCGGCTCCTACAATGAGCAGTTCTTC
TRBJ1-5,TRBV24-1,TRBD1,.,CATWLLDRDSGRQPQHF,TGTGCCACCTGGTTGTTGGATCGGGACAGTGGAAGGCAGCCCCAGCATTTT
TRBJ2-6,TRBV28,.,.,CASSLRGGRSGANVLTF,TGTGCCAGCAGTTTGCGGGGCGGGCGCTCTGGGGCCAACGTCCTGACTTTC
TRBJ2-2,TRBV4-3,.,.,CASGRQYPNTGELFF,TGCGCCAGCGGGCGACAGTATCCGAACACCGGGGAGCTGTTTTTT
TRBJ1-1,TRBV7-8,TRBD1,few,CASSLVRLGTGGRTEAFF,TGTGCCAGCAGCTTAGTTCGATTGGGGACAGGGGGAAGGACTGAAGCTTTCTTT
TRBJ2-3,TRBV2,.,.,CASSRQVSTDTQYF,TGTGCCAGCAGTAGACAGGTTAGCACAGATACGCAGTATTTT
TRBJ2-7,TRBV18,TRBD2,.,CASLGLADEQYF,TGTGCCAGCTTGGGACTAGCTGACGAGCAGTACTTC
TRBJ1-4,TRBV10-3,.,few,CAISDSDRVNEKLFF,TGTGCCATCAGTGACTCCGACAGAGTTAATGAAAAACTGTTTTTT
TRBJ1-2,TRBV7-9,.,few,CASSLIDSLTPYGYTF,TGTGCCAGCAGCTTGATCGACAGCCTCACACCCTATGGCTACACCTTC
TRBJ2-2,TRBV6-2/TRBV6-3,TRBD1,many,CASSSDRGTGELFF,TGTGCCAGCAGTTCTGACAGGGGCACCGGGGAGCTGTTTTTT
TRBJ2-7,TRBV2,.,.,CASRPHGTYEQYF,TGTGCCAGCAGACCGCACGGAACCTACGAGCAGTACTTC
TRBJ1-3,TRBV29-1,TRBD1,.,CSVEDRVSGNTIYF,TGCAGCGTTGAGGACAGGGTCTCTGGAAACACCATATATTTT
TRBJ1-4,TRBV7-2,TRBD1,few,CASSSKSGGTNEKLFF,TGTGCCAGCAGCTCCAAGTCAGGGGGGACTAATGAAAAACTGTTTTTT
TRBJ2-5,TRBV20-1,TRBD2,.,CSARRRTSDETQYF,TGCAGTGCTAGACGGAGGACTAGCGATGAGACCCAGTACTTC
TRBJ1-2,TRBV4-3,.,few,CASSQASYSDYGYTF,TGCGCCAGCAGCCAAGCTAGTTACAGCGACTATGGCTACACCTTC
TRBJ1-5,TRBV20-1,.,.,CSGKQDNLLNQPQHF,TGCAGTGGTAAACAGGACAATCTCCTAAATCAGCCCCAGCATTTT
TRBJ2-1,TRBV28,TRBD2,many,CASSPRLATNNEQFF,TGTGCCAGCAGTCCTCGACTAGCGACTAACAATGAGCAGTTCTTC
TRBJ2-3,TRBV29-1,.,.,CSVAGTRADTQYF,TGCAGCGTCGCAGGGACGAGGGCAGATACGCAGTATTTT
TRBJ2-7,TRBV6-1,TRBD2,.,CASSEVSGGDEQYF,TGTGCCAGCAGTGAAGTTAGCGGGGGAGACGAGCAGTACTTC
TRBJ2-1,TRBV7-3,.,.,CASSLGSGGEQFF,TGTGCCAGCAGCTTGGGGTCCGGTGGTGAGCAGTTCTTC
TRBJ2-1,TRBV5-4,.,once,CASSLAIGLFNEQFF,TGTGCCAGCAGCTTGGCCATAGGACTCTTCAATGAGCAGTTCTTC
TRBJ2-7,TRBV29-1,.,.,CSVGWRSEQYF,TGCAGCGTTGGGTGGCGTTCCGAGCAGTACTTC
TRBJ2-3,TRBV27,.,many,CASSRTTDTQYF,TGTGCCAGCAGTCGGACCACAGATACGCAGTATTTT
TRBJ1-2,TRBV3-1,.,.,CASSQGHREDYGYTF,TGTGCCAGCAGCCAAGGGCACAGGGAGGACTATGGCTACACCTTC